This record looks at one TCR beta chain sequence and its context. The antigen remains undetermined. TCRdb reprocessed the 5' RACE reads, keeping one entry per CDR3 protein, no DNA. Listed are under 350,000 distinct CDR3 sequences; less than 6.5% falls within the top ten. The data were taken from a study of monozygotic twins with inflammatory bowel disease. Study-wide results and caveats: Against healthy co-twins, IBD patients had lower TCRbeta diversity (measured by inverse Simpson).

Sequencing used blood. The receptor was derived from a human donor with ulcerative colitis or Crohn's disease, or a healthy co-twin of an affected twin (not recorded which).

The CDR3 reads CSVFIGASTDTQYF. This sequence joins TRBV29-1 and TRBJ2-3. The CDR3 is 14 residues long. In germline, CDR1 is SQVTM, CDR2 ANQGSEA.